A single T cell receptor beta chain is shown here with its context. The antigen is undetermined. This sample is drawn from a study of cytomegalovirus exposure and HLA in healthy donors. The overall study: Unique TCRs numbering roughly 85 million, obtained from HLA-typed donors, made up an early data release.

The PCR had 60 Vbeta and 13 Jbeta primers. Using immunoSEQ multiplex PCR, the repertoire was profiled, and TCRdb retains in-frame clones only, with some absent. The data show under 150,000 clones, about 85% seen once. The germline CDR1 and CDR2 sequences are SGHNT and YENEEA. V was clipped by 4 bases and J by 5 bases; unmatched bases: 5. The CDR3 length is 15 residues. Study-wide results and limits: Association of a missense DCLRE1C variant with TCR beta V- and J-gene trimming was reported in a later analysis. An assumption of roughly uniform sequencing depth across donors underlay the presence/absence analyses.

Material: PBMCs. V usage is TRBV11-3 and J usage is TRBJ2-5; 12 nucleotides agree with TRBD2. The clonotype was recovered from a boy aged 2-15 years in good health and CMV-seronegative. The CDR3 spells CASSSSGRAGETQYF. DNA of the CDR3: TGTGCCAGCAGCTCTAGCGGGAGGGCCGGGGAGACCCAGTACTTC. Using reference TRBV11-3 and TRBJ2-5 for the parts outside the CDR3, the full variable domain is EAGVVQSPRYKIIEKKQPVAFWCNPISGHNTLYWYLQNLGQGPELLIRYENEEAVDDSQLPKDRFSAERLKGVDSTLKIQPAELGDSAVYLCASSSSGRAGETQYFGPGTRLLVL.